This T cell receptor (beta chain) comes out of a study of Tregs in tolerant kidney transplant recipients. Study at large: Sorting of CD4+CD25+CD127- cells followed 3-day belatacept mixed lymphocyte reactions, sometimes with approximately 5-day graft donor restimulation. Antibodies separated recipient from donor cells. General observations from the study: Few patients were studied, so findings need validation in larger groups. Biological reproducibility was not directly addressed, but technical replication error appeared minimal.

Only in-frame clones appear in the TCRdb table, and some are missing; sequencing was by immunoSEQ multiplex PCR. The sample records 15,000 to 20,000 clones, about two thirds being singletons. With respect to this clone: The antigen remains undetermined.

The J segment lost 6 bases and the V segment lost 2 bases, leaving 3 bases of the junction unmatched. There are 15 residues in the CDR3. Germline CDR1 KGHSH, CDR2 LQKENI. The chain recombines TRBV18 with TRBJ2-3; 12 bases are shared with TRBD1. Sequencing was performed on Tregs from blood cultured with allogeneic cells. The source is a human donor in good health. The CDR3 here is CASSPGTGGWDTQYF. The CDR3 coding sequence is TGTGCCAGCTCACCAGGGACAGGGGGCTGGGATACGCAGTATTTT.